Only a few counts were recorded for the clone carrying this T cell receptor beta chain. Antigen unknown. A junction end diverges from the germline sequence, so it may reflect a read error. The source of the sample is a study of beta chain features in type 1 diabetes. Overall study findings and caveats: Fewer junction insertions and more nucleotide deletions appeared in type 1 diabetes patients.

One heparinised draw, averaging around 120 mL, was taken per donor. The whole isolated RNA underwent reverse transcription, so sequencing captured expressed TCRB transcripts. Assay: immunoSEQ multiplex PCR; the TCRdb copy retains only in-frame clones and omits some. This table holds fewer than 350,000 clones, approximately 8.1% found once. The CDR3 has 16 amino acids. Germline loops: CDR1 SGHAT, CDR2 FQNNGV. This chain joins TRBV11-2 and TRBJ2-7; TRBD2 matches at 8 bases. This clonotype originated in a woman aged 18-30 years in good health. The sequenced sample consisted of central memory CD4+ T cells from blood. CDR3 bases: TGCGCCAGCAGCCATTTCGGCGGGGGGCGAGCTTACGAGCAGTACTTC. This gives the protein CASSHFGGGRAYEQYF.